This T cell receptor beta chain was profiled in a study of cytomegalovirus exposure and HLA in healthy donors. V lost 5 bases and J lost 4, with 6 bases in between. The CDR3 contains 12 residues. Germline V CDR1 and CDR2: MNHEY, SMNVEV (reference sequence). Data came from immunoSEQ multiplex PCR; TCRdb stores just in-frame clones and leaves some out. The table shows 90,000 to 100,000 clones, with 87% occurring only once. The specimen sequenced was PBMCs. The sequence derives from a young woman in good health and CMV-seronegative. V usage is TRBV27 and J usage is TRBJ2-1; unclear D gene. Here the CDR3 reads CASSPNYNEQFF. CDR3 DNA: TGTGCCAGCAGTCCTAATTACAATGAGCAGTTCTTC.